This section outlines one T cell receptor (beta chain) sequence together with its context. The data belong to a study of blood T cell repertoires in COVID-19. Study summary: Sites across the United States, Italy and Spain contributed samples from acute and convalescent COVID-19. PBMCs, B-cell-depleted T cells, or T cells provided the cDNA or gDNA that made up the material.

With V trimmed by 6 bases and J by 7 bases, 11 bases remained unmatched. Germline V gives CDR1 MNHEY, CDR2 SVGAGI. The CDR3 totals 14 residues. Per the study methods: For nucleated cells, counts were estimated from reference gene primer amplification. The assay was immunoSEQ multiplex PCR, and TCRdb's table has in-frame clones only and misses some. That table furnishes V, J and clone size, whereas the DNA furnished D and trimming. This table holds approximately 300,000 clones, roughly 86% found once. Sample: peripheral blood. The receptor was derived from a woman aged 50 to 60 with acute or convalescent COVID-19. The V call is TRBV6-5, the J call TRBJ2-7; 8 bases map to TRBD2. The CDR3 DNA reads as TGTGCCAGCAGAACCCCCGGGGGGGCGGGGGAGCAGTACTTC. It yields the protein CASRTPGGAGEQYF.